The clone carrying this T cell receptor beta chain has just a few counts. The sample is drawn from a study of CD8+ T cells in alopecia areata. Sequencing relied on a cDNA template that was reverse transcribed from extracted RNA. Sequencing was performed with immunoSEQ multiplex PCR; in TCRdb, only in-frame clones are kept and a portion is missing. The sample contains 150,000 or so clones, 50% to 70% of which appear only once. Treatment defined: oral pan-JAK inhibitor, 5-10 mg twice daily. Samples from alopecia areata patients were lesional scalp punch biopsies and peripheral blood. CDR3 length: 18 amino acids. CDR1 is GTSNPN, CDR2 SVGIG, per germline (reference sequence). Trimming cost V 0 bases and J 0 bases; bases outside gene matches: 6.

The sequencing used CD4+ T cells sorted from blood, collected at week 4, from a patient treated with tofacitinib. The receptor was derived from a human donor with alopecia areata. The chain employs TRBV30 and TRBJ2-6, with TRBD1 identical over 9 bases. CDR3 sequence: CAWSVWTGAYSGANVLTF. As DNA, the CDR3 is TGTGCCTGGAGTGTATGGACAGGGGCTTACTCTGGGGCCAACGTCCTGACTTTC.